The source of this TCR beta chain is a study of blood T cell dynamics during melanoma immunotherapy. Sequencing used immunoSEQ multiplex PCR; TCRdb keeps in-frame clones, though not all of them. The table has some 16,000 clones, more than 75% seen once. Regarding time point: pre-treatment baseline. J lost 10 bases, V lost 6 bases, and 7 bases had no gene match. This CDR3 comprises 14 residues. Germline loops: CDR1 MDHEN, CDR2 SYDVKM. The V call is TRBV28, the J call TRBJ1-6, with TRBD1 matching 9 bases. Sample: blood, taken from a patient treated with checkpoint blockade. The source is a human donor with melanoma. The CDR3 region is CASSQNRGQSPLHF. CDR3 sequence (DNA): TGTGCCAGCAGCCAAAACAGGGGGCAATCACCCCTCCACTTT.